This TCR beta chain was observed in a study of CD8+CD57+ T cells in acquired aplastic anemia. Overall study: The mean DNA yield obtained from sorted CD4+ and CD8+ cells came to roughly 3 ug. About 9.8 million reads, on average, were obtained for CD4+ cells from healthy donors.

Of note for this clonotype: The antigen is undetermined.

The TCR beta profiling, which covered VDJ combination and CDR3 sequence, was carried out using genomic DNA as the template. TCRdb re-called the reads through MiXCR, storing one row per CDR3 protein. The sample includes about 71,000 distinct CDR3 sequences, roughly half seen only once; the top ten take about 8%. The study's findings and limits: Patients and controls had in common 25 to 30 CD8+ CDR3 sequences. Patients versus controls showed no significant CD8+ Simpson's diversity difference.

The CDR3 runs to 12 residues. CDR1 is DFQATT, CDR2 SNEGSKA, per germline (reference sequence). Between the trimmed V and J ends, which lost 6 bases and 7 bases, there was a span of 13 bases. Sequenced: sorted CD4+, CD8+, or CD8+CD57+ T cells (not recorded which) from PBMCs. This chain uses TRBV20-1 with TRBJ1-5; perhaps TRBD1 as D (6 bases). The sequence was obtained from a human donor in good health, serving as a control. The CDR3 DNA sequence: TGCAGTGCCAATTCGGGGGCACAGCCCCAGCATTTT. Translating gives CSANSGAQPQHF.